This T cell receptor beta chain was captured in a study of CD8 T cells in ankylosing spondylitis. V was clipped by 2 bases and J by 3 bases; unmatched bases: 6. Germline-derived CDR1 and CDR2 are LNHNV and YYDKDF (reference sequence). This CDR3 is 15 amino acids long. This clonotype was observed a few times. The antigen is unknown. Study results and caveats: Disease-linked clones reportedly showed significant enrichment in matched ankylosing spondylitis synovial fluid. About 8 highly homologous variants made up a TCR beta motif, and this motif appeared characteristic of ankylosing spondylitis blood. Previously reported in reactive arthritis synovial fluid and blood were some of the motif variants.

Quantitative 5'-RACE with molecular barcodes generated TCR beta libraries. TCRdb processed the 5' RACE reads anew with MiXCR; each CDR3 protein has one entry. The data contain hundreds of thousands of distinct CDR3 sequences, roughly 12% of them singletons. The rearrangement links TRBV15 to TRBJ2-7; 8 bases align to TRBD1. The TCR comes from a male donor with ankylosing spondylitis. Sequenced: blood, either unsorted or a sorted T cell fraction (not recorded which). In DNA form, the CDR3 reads TGTGCCACCAGCAGAACACCGGGACAGGACTACGAGCAGTACTTC. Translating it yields CATSRTPGQDYEQYF.